This TCR beta chain was observed in a study of shared clonotypes between healthy human individuals. Study-wide points: Estimated richness values were generally larger in naive subsets than in memory subsets. Owing to a small donor count, the genetic and exposure-history diversity represented was limited. In this cohort, only blood was sampled, and tissue repertoires likely differ.

Assay runs were performed at deep level. Clones were read by immunoSEQ multiplex PCR, and TCRdb kept only the in-frame ones, dropping some. This repertoire shows roughly 2.1 million clones, about 92% found once; its top ten account for 1.5% to 2%. Germline V gene sequence: CDR1 MDHEN, CDR2 SYDVKM. Trimming cost V 5 bases and J 2 bases; bases outside gene matches: 3. The CDR3 runs to 15 residues. CD45RO-negative CD8 cells positively selected for CCR7 made up the naive population, which excluded terminally differentiated effector memory CD45RA+ cells. For this clone: Its antigen is as yet unknown.

This chain connects TRBV28 to TRBJ2-7, with 13 bases fitting TRBD2. The clonotype comes from a man younger than 30 in good health. Some clones in this sample may be carry-over from other donors' samples. Specimen: naive CD8+ T cells from PBMCs. The CDR3 spells CASSGTSGNPYEQYF. CDR3 coding DNA: TGTGCCAGCAGTGGGACTAGCGGGAACCCCTACGAGCAGTACTTC.